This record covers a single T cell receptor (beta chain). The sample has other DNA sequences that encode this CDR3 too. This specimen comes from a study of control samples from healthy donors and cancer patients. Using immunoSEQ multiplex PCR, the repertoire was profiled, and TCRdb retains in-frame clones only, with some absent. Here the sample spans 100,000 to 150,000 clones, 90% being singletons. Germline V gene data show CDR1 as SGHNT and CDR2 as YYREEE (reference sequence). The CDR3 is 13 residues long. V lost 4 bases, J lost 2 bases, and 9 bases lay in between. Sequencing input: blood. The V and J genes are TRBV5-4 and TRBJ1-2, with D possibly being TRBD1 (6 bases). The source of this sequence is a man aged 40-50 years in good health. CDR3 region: CASSPDRNYGYTF. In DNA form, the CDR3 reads TGTGCCAGCAGCCCCGACAGGAACTATGGCTACACCTTC.